These 15 T cell receptor beta chains share one sample of origin, sequenced in a study of spatial heterogeneity in lung cancer. TCRdb independently ran MiXCR on the 5' RACE reads; one entry per CDR3 protein. The profile covers fewer than 45,000 distinct CDR3 sequences, with around 7% appearing a single time and 43% taken by the ten largest. Time point here: sample taken at primary tumor resection. Material: PBMCs, obtained at surgery. The receptors derive from a female donor with early-stage non-small cell lung cancer.

There are many counts of this clonotype. The chain is built from TRBV4-3 and TRBJ2-3, with D possibly being TRBD1 or TRBD2 (5 bases each). Trimming took 4 bases from V and 2 from J, leaving 10 bases between them. The CDR3 loop spans 14 amino acids. Germline assignment: CDR1 LGHNA and CDR2 YSLEER. The CDR3 is CASSPLGVTDTQYF. The DNA for the CDR3 is TGCGCCAGCAGCCCACTGGGGGTCACAGATACGCAGTATTTT.

The V gene is TRBV12-3 or TRBV12-4, the J gene TRBJ1-1; D unresolved. The CDR3 sequence is 14 residues long. Deletions cut 5 bases from V and 4 bases from J, with 14 bases between. Here the CDR3 reads CASSHVRERTEAFF. Here the CDR3 DNA reads TGTGCCAGCAGTCATGTACGGGAACGCACTGAAGCTTTCTTT.

This clonotype was counted between two and nine times. The chain joins TRBV29-1 to TRBJ2-7, with TRBD1 matching over 7 bases. Germline V lookup: CDR1 SQVTM, CDR2 ANQGSEA. Losses at the gene ends were 5 bases for V and 4 bases for J; bases not matched to a gene: 11. CDR3 length: 14 amino acids. CDR3 protein: CSVNLRDSFYEQYF. The CDR3 DNA sequence: TGCAGCGTTAATCTCCGGGACAGCTTTTACGAGCAGTACTTC.

This clonotype was picked up many times. The chain has TRBV28 and TRBJ1-2; D remains unclear. V shed 1 base and J shed 2 bases, with 8 bases lying between them. The CDR3 is 14 amino acids. Looked up from germline, CDR1 is MDHEN and CDR2 is SYDVKM. DNA of the CDR3: TGTGCCAGCAGTTTATCCAGGAGCAACTATGGCTACACCTTC. Translating gives CASSLSRSNYGYTF.

The chain uses TRBV12-3 or TRBV12-4 and TRBJ2-1, with TRBD2 identical over 13 bases. After removal of 9 bases from V and 7 bases from J, the junction contained 9 bases not matched to a gene. The CDR3 extends over 15 amino acids. In DNA, the CDR3 is TGTGCCAGTCTTATCACTAGCGGGGGGGTAAATGAGCAGTTCTTC. Encoded protein: CASLITSGGVNEQFF.

This clonotype has just a few counts. The V gene is TRBV3-1, the J gene TRBJ2-2; D gene uncertain. This CDR3 region has 16 residues. Trimming took off 5 bases at V and 0 bases at J, with 13 bases between the two ends. Germline assignment: CDR1 LGHDT and CDR2 YNNKEL (reference sequence). CDR3 in amino acids: CASSDYQPTNTGELFF. The DNA for the CDR3 is TGTGCCAGCAGCGATTACCAACCTACGAACACCGGGGAGCTGTTTTTT.

This clonotype was counted only a few times. CDR3 residues: CASSRDLGNYGYTF. The DNA of the CDR3 is TGTGCCAGCAGTCGGGACCTTGGGAACTATGGCTACACCTTC. The J gene is TRBJ1-2, the V gene TRBV4-2; maybe TRBD1 (5 bases). The CDR3 totals 14 residues. V lost 6 bases and J lost 2, with 13 bases in between. Germline V lookup: CDR1 LGHNA, CDR2 YNFKEQ.

In this sample, this clonotype turned up a few times. The chain employs TRBV10-2 and TRBJ1-5; tentative D call: TRBD1 (5 bases). The CDR3 has 14 residues. Germline V gives CDR1 WSHSY, CDR2 SAAADI. With 6 bases removed from V and 2 bases from J, the gap between germline ends came to 11 bases. The CDR3 DNA reads as TGCGCCAGCAGGCAGGGAGAGGGCAATCAGCCCCAGCATTTT. This encodes CASRQGEGNQPQHF.

The CDR3 here is CASSLRTSAPSTDTQYF. The CDR3 coding sequence is TGTGCCAGCAGCTTAAGGACTAGCGCCCCTAGCACAGATACGCAGTATTTT. This sequence joins TRBV11-2 and TRBJ2-3, with 9 bases lining up with TRBD2. This CDR3 is built from 17 residues. The J segment lost 0 bases and the V segment lost 2 bases, leaving 6 bases of the junction unmatched. Germline V CDR1 and CDR2: SGHAT, FQNNGV.

Many counts were recorded for this clonotype. J is TRBJ2-1 and V is TRBV5-1; no clear D. The germline V and J ends were trimmed by 6 bases and 0 bases, with 13 bases remaining between them. Looked up from germline, CDR1 is SGHRS and CDR2 is YFSETQ. CDR3 length: 15 residues. The CDR3 loop is CASTEPTSSYNEQFF. CDR3 coding DNA: TGCGCCAGCACAGAACCCACAAGCTCCTACAATGAGCAGTTCTTC.

The sample holds many counts of this clonotype. The chain combines TRBV6-5 with TRBJ1-4; D is unresolved. The CDR3 loop spans 14 amino acids. Germline V lookup: CDR1 MNHEY, CDR2 SVGAGI. The V and J ends lost 7 bases and 0 bases respectively, with 9 bases between them. The CDR3 loop is CASKINPTNEKLFF. DNA for the CDR3: TGTGCCAGCAAAATAAACCCAACTAATGAAAAACTGTTTTTT.

This clonotype came up a few times. The V and J genes are TRBV5-1 and TRBJ1-2; the D gene is possibly TRBD1 (6 bases). The CDR3 loop spans 13 amino acids. V was clipped by 0 bases and J by 8 bases, with 11 bases between them. Germline CDR1 and CDR2: SGHRS and YFSETQ. CDR3 amino acids: CASSLEQGNGYTF. The CDR3 DNA is TGCGCCAGCAGCTTGGAACAGGGAAACGGCTACACCTTC.

The V call is TRBV7-2, the J call TRBJ2-3, with 8 positions matching TRBD2. Trimming took 1 base from V and 2 from J; bases not matched to a gene: 5. Germline V gene lookup returns CDR1 SGHTA and CDR2 FQGNSA. The length of the CDR3 is 16 residues. The CDR3 nucleotides are TGTGCCAGCAGCTTAGAGGCGGGGGGCCTCACAGATACGCAGTATTTT. Amino acids: CASSLEAGGLTDTQYF.

This clonotype was picked up many times. The V gene is TRBV7-9, the J gene TRBJ1-1, with TRBD1 matching 7 bases. CDR3 length: 14 residues. With V trimmed by 2 bases and J by 8 bases, 8 bases remained unmatched. Per the germline V gene, CDR1 is SEHNR and CDR2 is FQNEAQ (reference sequence). The CDR3 DNA follows: TGTGCCAGCAGCTTAAATACAGGGGCAACCGAAGCTTTCTTT. Amino acid sequence: CASSLNTGATEAFF.

The CDR3 loop reads CASSYRQGAYNEQFF. DNA for the CDR3: TGTGCCAGCAGTTACCGACAGGGGGCTTACAATGAGCAGTTCTTC. V gene TRBV6-6 combines with J gene TRBJ2-1; 10 bases match TRBD1. In germline, CDR1 is MNHNY, CDR2 SVGAGI (reference sequence). This CDR3 comprises 15 residues. V dropped 2 bases and J dropped 4; count of bases not matched to a gene: 2.